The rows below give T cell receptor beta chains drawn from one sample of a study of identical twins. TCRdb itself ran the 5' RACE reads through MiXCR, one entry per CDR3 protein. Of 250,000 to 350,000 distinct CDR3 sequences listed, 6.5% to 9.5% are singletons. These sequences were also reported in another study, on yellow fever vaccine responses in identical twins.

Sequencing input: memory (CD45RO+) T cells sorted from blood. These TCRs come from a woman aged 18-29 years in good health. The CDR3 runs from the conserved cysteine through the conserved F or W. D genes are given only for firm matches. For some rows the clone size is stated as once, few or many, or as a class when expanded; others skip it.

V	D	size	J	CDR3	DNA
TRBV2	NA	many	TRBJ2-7	CASSETPAYEQYF	TGTGCCAGCAGTGAGACGCCGGCCTACGAGCAGTACTTC
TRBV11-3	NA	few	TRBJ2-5	CASRGPGRVEYQETQYF	TGTGCCAGCAGAGGCCCTGGTAGAGTGGAGTACCAAGAGACCCAGTACTTC
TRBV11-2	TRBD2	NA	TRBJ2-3	CASSSATGLAGDSDTQYF	TGTGCCAGCAGCTCCGCGACGGGACTAGCGGGAGATTCAGATACGCAGTATTTT
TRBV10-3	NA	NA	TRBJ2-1	CAISEGGGPYNEQFF	TGTGCCATCAGTGAGGGGGGCGGCCCCTACAATGAGCAGTTCTTC
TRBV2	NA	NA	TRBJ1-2	CASIAGTPPGYGYTF	TGTGCCAGCATCGCCGGGACACCCCCGGGTTATGGCTACACCTTC
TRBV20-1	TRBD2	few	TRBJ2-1	CSAAGLAGLDEQFF	TGCAGTGCTGCGGGACTAGCGGGGTTGGATGAGCAGTTCTTC
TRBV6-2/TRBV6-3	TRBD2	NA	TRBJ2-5	CASGGGGGAKEETQYF	TGTGCCAGCGGCGGCGGGGGGGGCGCCAAGGAAGAGACCCAGTACTTC
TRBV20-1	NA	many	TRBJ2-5	CSASTTQETQYF	TGCAGTGCTAGTACGACCCAAGAGACCCAGTACTTC
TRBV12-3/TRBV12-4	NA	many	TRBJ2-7	CASSITSKGEQYF	TGTGCCAGCAGTATCACCTCGAAGGGCGAGCAGTACTTC
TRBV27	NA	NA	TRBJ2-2	CASSPGVVRTGELFF	TGTGCCAGCAGCCCAGGGGTGGTGAGGACCGGGGAGCTGTTTTTT
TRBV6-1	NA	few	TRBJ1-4	CASRSGTVPNEKLFF	TGTGCCAGCAGGTCGGGGACGGTTCCTAATGAAAAACTGTTTTTT
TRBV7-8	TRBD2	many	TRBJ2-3	CASSLDSSGHTDTQYF	TGTGCCAGCAGCTTAGACTCTAGCGGACACACAGATACGCAGTATTTT
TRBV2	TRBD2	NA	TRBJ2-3	CASSTLRGSGEDTQYF	TGTGCCAGCAGCACCCTCAGGGGTAGCGGGGAGGATACGCAGTATTTT
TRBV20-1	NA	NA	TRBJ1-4	CSAPTGPTNEKLFF	TGCAGTGCTCCTACGGGACCGACAAATGAAAAACTGTTTTTT
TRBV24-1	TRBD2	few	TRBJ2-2	CATSPGGLAGGPRTGELFF	TGTGCCACCAGTCCCGGGGGACTAGCGGGGGGGCCCCGGACCGGGGAGCTGTTTTTT
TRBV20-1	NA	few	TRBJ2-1	CSAIPLDRGNYNEQFF	TGCAGTGCTATACCCCTAGACCGCGGAAACTACAATGAGCAGTTCTTC
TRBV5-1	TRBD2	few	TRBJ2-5	CASSLTSGEEETQYF	TGCGCCAGCAGCTTGACTAGCGGGGAGGAAGAGACCCAGTACTTC
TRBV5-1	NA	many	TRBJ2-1	CASSFGGVYNEQFF	TGCGCCAGCAGCTTTGGCGGGGTATACAATGAGCAGTTCTTC
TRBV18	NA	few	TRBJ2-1	CASSREATAYNEQFF	TGTGCCAGCTCACGTGAAGCAACCGCATACAATGAGCAGTTCTTC
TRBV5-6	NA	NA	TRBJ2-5	CASSLRSAGQETQYF	TGTGCCAGCAGCTTGAGATCGGCAGGGCAAGAGACCCAGTACTTC
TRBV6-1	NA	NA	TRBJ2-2	CASSGAGQIAGELFF	TGTGCCAGCAGTGGGGCAGGGCAAATCGCCGGGGAGCTGTTTTTT
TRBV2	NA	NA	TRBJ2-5	CASSVGRSQETQYF	TGTGCCAGCAGTGTCGGACGCAGCCAAGAGACCCAGTACTTC
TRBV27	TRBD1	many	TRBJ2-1	CASSSLGQSYNEQFF	TGTGCCAGCAGTTCTTTGGGACAGTCCTACAATGAGCAGTTCTTC
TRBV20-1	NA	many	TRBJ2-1	CSAPRSGNEQFF	TGCAGTGCCCCCCGAAGCGGGAATGAGCAGTTCTTC
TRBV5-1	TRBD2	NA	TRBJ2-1	CASRTSGGALEQFF	TGCGCCAGCCGTACAAGCGGGGGGGCCTTAGAGCAGTTCTTC
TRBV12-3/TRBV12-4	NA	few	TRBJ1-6	CASSLLQWNSPLHF	TGTGCCAGCAGCCTTTTACAGTGGAATTCACCCCTCCACTTT
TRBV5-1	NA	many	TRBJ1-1	CASSFSGTNTEAFF	TGCGCCAGCAGCTTTTCCGGGACGAACACTGAAGCTTTCTTT
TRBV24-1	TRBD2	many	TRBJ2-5	CATSDFRAGGQQETQYF	TGTGCCACCAGTGATTTCAGAGCGGGGGGCCAACAAGAGACCCAGTACTTC
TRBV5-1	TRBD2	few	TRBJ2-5	CASSFPAGGPETQYF	TGCGCCAGCAGCTTTCCAGCGGGGGGGCCAGAGACCCAGTACTTC
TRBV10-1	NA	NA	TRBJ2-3	CASSESGFSFVRDTQYF	TGCGCCAGCAGTGAGTCGGGTTTTAGTTTTGTCAGGGATACGCAGTATTTT
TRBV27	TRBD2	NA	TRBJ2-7	CASSLSRLAGVWGTKQYF	TGTGCCAGCAGTTTATCCCGACTAGCGGGGGTCTGGGGTACGAAGCAGTACTTC
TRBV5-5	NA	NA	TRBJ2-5	CASSLGPGRETQYF	TGTGCCAGCAGCTTGGGGCCGGGTAGGGAGACCCAGTACTTC
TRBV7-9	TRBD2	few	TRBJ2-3	CASSLALAGFTDTQYF	TGTGCCAGCAGCTTAGCTCTAGCGGGCTTCACAGATACGCAGTATTTT